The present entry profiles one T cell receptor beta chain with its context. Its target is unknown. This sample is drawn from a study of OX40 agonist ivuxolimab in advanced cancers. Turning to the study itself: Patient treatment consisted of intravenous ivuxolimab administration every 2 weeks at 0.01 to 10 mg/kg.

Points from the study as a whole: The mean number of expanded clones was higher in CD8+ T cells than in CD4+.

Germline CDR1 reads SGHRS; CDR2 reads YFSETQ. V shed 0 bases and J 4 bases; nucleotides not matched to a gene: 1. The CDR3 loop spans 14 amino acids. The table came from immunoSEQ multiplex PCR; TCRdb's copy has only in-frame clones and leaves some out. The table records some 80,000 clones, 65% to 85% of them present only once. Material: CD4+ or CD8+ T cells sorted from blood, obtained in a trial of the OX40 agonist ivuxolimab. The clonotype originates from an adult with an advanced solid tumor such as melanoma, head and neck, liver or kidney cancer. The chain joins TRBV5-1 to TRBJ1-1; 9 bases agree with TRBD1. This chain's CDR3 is CASSLVTGGTEAFF. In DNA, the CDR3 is TGCGCCAGCAGCTTGGTGACAGGGGGCACTGAAGCTTTCTTT.